These 31 T cell receptor beta chains came from one sample sequenced in a study of T cell responses to AZD1222 COVID-19 vaccine. Data came from immunoSEQ multiplex PCR; TCRdb stores just in-frame clones and leaves some out. The table includes approximately 89,000 clones, about 86% detected once. The sequencing here drew on peripheral blood, taken 28 days after the second AZD1222 dose. The receptors were gathered from an adult who received the AZD1222 COVID-19 vaccine.

This clone was seen just once. For the CDR3, the DNA is TGTGCCAGCAGTCCTACGCGAGGAACCGGGGAGCTGTTTTTT. Translating gives CASSPTRGTGELFF. The V call is TRBV27, the J call TRBJ2-2; D not certain. V was trimmed by 5 bases and J by 5 bases, leaving 12 bases between them. Germline-derived CDR1 and CDR2 are MNHEY and SMNVEV (reference sequence). The CDR3 loop spans 14 amino acids.

This chain links TRBV7-2 with TRBJ2-3; D might be TRBD1 or TRBD2, each matching 5 bases. Trimming stripped 6 bases from V and 2 bases from J, with 21 bases between. The V gene's germline CDR1 is SGHTA and CDR2 FQGNSA. The CDR3 contains 17 residues. The CDR3 spells CASSPRRGLRTTDTQYF. The CDR3 bases are TGTGCCAGCAGTCCTCGCCGGGGCCTTAGAACCACAGATACGCAGTATTTT.

This chain connects TRBV18 to TRBJ1-1; D is possibly TRBD1 (5 bases). V lost 6 bases and J 1 base, leaving 9 bases between the germline ends. Germline V gene sequence: CDR1 KGHSH, CDR2 LQKENI. The CDR3 extends over 13 amino acids. CDR3 in DNA: TGTGCCAGCTCGGGGACGGCGAACACTGAAGCTTTCTTT. It yields the protein CASSGTANTEAFF.

The V call is TRBV6-2 or TRBV6-3, the J call TRBJ1-2, with D perhaps TRBD1 (5 bases). This CDR3 has 14 amino acids. CDR1 is MNHEY and CDR2 is SVGEGT in the germline V gene. Trimming removed 2 bases at V and 2 bases at J, with 9 bases between. CDR3: CASSYEGINYGYTF. The CDR3 nucleotides are TGTGCCAGCAGTTACGAGGGGATAAACTATGGCTACACCTTC.

The chain joins TRBV6-1 to TRBJ1-2, with D hard to call. The CDR3 loop spans 14 amino acids. V lost 1 base and J lost 3, with 9 bases in between. Germline-derived CDR1 and CDR2 are MNHNS and SASEGT. The CDR3 reads CASSEGGSHYGYTF. The CDR3, as DNA: TGTGCCAGCAGTGAAGGTGGCAGCCACTATGGCTACACCTTC.

The chain uses TRBV4-3 and TRBJ1-4; 8 nucleotides align to TRBD1. Germline lookup yields CDR1 LGHNA and CDR2 YSLEER. The CDR3 has 18 amino acids. The V gene end was trimmed by 5 bases and the J gene end by 0 bases; junction bases not matched to a gene: 11. Written as DNA, the CDR3 is TGCGCCAGCAGCAGATTCCACGGACAGGGAACAACTAATGAAAAACTGTTTTTT. It specifies CASSRFHGQGTTNEKLFF.

The V gene is TRBV7-2, the J gene TRBJ2-1; D is uncertain. The CDR3 extends over 16 amino acids. The germline gives CDR1 SGHTA, CDR2 FQGNSA. Trimming cost V 5 bases and J 0 bases, with 14 bases left between them. The CDR3 sequence is CASSLPGPNSYNEQFF. The CDR3 nucleotides read TGTGCCAGCAGCCTCCCCGGGCCCAACTCCTACAATGAGCAGTTCTTC.

The chain couples TRBV30 to TRBJ2-2, with D possibly matching TRBD2 (6 bases). Per germline, CDR1 GTSNPN and CDR2 SVGIG (reference sequence). V dropped 3 bases and J dropped 3 bases, with 14 bases sitting between them. The CDR3 has 15 residues. As DNA, the CDR3 is TGTGCCTGGAGGGGGGGTAGCGGCTACACCGGGGAGCTGTTTTTT. This translates into CAWRGGSGYTGELFF.

V is TRBV27 and J is TRBJ2-7, with no clear D. Trimming stripped 0 bases from V and 3 bases from J, with 0 bases between. Germline V CDR1 and CDR2: MNHEY, SMNVEV (reference sequence). This CDR3 region has 11 residues. The CDR3 sequence is CASSLSYEQYF. For the CDR3, the DNA is TGTGCCAGCAGTTTATCCTACGAGCAGTACTTC.

The chain couples TRBV6-5 to TRBJ1-1; D is unresolved. Trimming pared 6 bases from V and 1 base from J, leaving 12 bases between. CDR1 and CDR2 (germline): MNHEY, SVGAGI. The CDR3 runs 14 residues. CDR3 nucleotides: TGTGCCAGCAGGACTGAGCTGGGGAACACTGAAGCTTTCTTT. Its translation: CASRTELGNTEAFF.

This chain uses TRBV7-2 with TRBJ1-2; tentative D call: TRBD1 (6 bases). Looked up from germline, CDR1 is SGHTA and CDR2 is FQGNSA. V lost 0 bases to trimming and J lost 0 bases, with 11 bases between them. The CDR3 has 16 amino acids. The CDR3 DNA is TGTGCCAGCAGCTTAGCGTCAGGGGCTACTAACTATGGCTACACCTTC. Its protein product is CASSLASGATNYGYTF. The entire variable domain, with the rest obtained from reference TRBV7-2 and TRBJ1-2, is as follows: GAGVSQSPSNKVTEKGKDVELRCDPISGHTALYWYRQSLGQGLEFLIYFQGNSAPDKSGLPSDRFSAERTGGSVSTLTIQRTQQEDSAVYLCASSLASGATNYGYTFGSGTRLTVV.

The V call is TRBV7-8, the J call TRBJ1-6; D unresolved. Trimming cost V 5 bases and J 6 bases, with 11 bases left between them. The CDR3 sequence is 14 residues long. The V gene's germline CDR1 is SGHVS and CDR2 FQNEAQ. The CDR3 DNA reads as TGTGCCAGCAGCCGGGAGGCGGTTAATTCACCCCTCCACTTT. This codes for CASSREAVNSPLHF. Drawing the rest from reference TRBV7-8 and TRBJ1-6, the complete variable domain is GAGVSQSPRYKVAKRGQDVALRCDPISGHVSLFWYQQALGQGPEFLTYFQNEAQLDKSGLPSDRFFAERPEGSVSTLKIQRTQQEDSAVYLCASSREAVNSPLHFGNGTRLTVT.

The J gene is TRBJ1-1, the V gene TRBV9; maybe TRBD1 (5 bases). Germline values: CDR1 SGDLS, CDR2 YYNGEE. This CDR3 is 13 amino acids long. Trimming stripped 1 base from V and 3 bases from J, with 7 bases between. CDR3 DNA sequence: TGTGCCAGCAGCGTACGGGGGGACACTGAAGCTTTCTTT. It yields the protein CASSVRGDTEAFF.

V usage is TRBV7-3 and J usage is TRBJ2-1, with D perhaps given as TRBD1 or TRBD2 (5 bases each). In germline, CDR1 is SGHTA, CDR2 FQGTGA. The CDR3 is 15 residues long. V shed 2 bases and J shed 8 bases, with 16 bases lying between them. The CDR3 loop reads CASSLGAGALDEQFF. CDR3 DNA: TGTGCCAGCAGCTTAGGGGCCGGGGCACTAGATGAGCAGTTCTTC.

This clone was recorded once. V and J are TRBV5-4 and TRBJ1-2, with 7 bases identical to TRBD1. Germline CDR1 is SGHNT and CDR2 is YYREEE (reference sequence). The V gene end was trimmed by 0 bases and the J gene end by 3 bases; junction bases not matched to a gene: 5. The CDR3 spans 15 residues. The CDR3 loop is CASSLGQGRDYGYTF. CDR3 sequence (DNA): TGTGCCAGCAGCTTGGGACAGGGCCGAGACTATGGCTACACCTTC. The variable domain in full, with the rest retrieved from reference TRBV5-4 and TRBJ1-2, is ETGVTQSPTHLIKTRGQQVTLRCSSQSGHNTVSWYQQALGQGPQFIFQYYREEENGRGNFPPRFSGLQFPNYSSELNVNALELDDSALYLCASSLGQGRDYGYTFGSGTRLTVV.

V and J are TRBV3-1 (or the pseudogene TRBV3-2) and TRBJ1-1, with 8 nucleotides matching TRBD1. Germline CDR1 is LGHDT and CDR2 is YNNKEL (reference sequence). The trim removed 5 bases at V and 3 bases at J, leaving 8 bases unmatched. The CDR3 has 15 amino acids. CDR3 region: CASSSGWTGYTEAFF. The CDR3 bases are TGTGCCAGCAGCTCGGGCTGGACAGGGTACACTGAAGCTTTCTTT.

V usage is TRBV5-1 and J usage is TRBJ2-7; D remains unclear. Trimming pared 0 bases from V and 5 bases from J, leaving 12 bases between. Per germline, CDR1 SGHRS and CDR2 YFSETQ. The length of the CDR3 is 14 residues. CDR3 sequence reads: CASSLASGSDEQYF. DNA of the CDR3: TGCGCCAGCAGCTTGGCCAGTGGTAGTGACGAGCAGTACTTC.

V and J are TRBV20-1 and TRBJ1-5; possible D gene TRBD1, 5 bases. Trimming removed 3 bases from V and 6 bases from J, with 12 bases in between. The CDR3 contains 13 residues. CDR1 and CDR2 from the germline V gene are DFQATT and SNEGSKA (reference sequence). The CDR3 region has the DNA TGCAGTGCTAGTTGGCAGGGACGTCAGCCCCAGCATTTT. It is translated as CSASWQGRQPQHF.

The chain has TRBV9 and TRBJ2-7; the D is unclear. Germline assignment: CDR1 SGDLS and CDR2 YYNGEE. The V end was cut by 0 bases, the J end by 1 base, with 11 bases between. The CDR3 totals 15 residues. The CDR3 protein is CASSVGIGLSYEQYF. CDR3 DNA: TGTGCCAGCAGCGTAGGGATAGGGCTGTCCTACGAGCAGTACTTC.

The rearrangement uses TRBV19 and TRBJ2-5, with 11 bases that match TRBD2. Per germline, CDR1 LNHDA and CDR2 SQIVND (reference sequence). The CDR3 runs to 17 residues. V trimming: 6 bases; J trimming: 5 bases; junction bases outside the gene matches: 14. DNA of the CDR3: TGTGCCAGTAGCATGTACCAGGGGACTAGCGGTGAGGAGACCCAGTACTTC. Encoded protein: CASSMYQGTSGEETQYF.

V is TRBV4-1 and J is TRBJ1-5; TRBD1 is a possible D gene (5 bases). The CDR3 runs to 15 residues. The ends were cut back, 4 bases at V and 3 bases at J, with 13 bases in the middle. CDR1 is MGHRA, CDR2 YSYEKL, per germline. The CDR3 DNA reads TGCGCCAGCAGCCTTTTTCCAGGGATCAATCAGCCCCAGCATTTT. It translates to CASSLFPGINQPQHF.

The V gene is TRBV7-2, the J gene TRBJ2-1; D remains ambiguous. This CDR3 has 13 amino acids. Trimming took 5 bases from V and 1 from J, leaving 6 bases between them. Germline CDR1 SGHTA, CDR2 FQGNSA. The CDR3 DNA sequence: TGTGCCAGCAGCCGTCCATCCTACAATGAGCAGTTCTTC. Residues: CASSRPSYNEQFF.

The chain carries TRBV10-3 and TRBJ2-1; 8 nucleotides align to TRBD2. The CDR3 covers 15 residues. Germline CDR1 ENHRY, CDR2 SYGVKD. Losses at the gene ends were 5 bases for V and 8 bases for J; bases not matched to a gene: 11. The chain's CDR3 is CAISKGTRGEYEQFF. The CDR3 DNA sequence: TGTGCCATCAGTAAGGGGACTAGAGGAGAGTATGAGCAGTTCTTC.

The rearrangement links TRBV7-9 to TRBJ1-5; D unresolved. The V and J ends lost 5 bases and 10 bases respectively, with 6 bases between them. From germline, CDR1 is SEHNR and CDR2 FQNEAQ (reference sequence). The CDR3 runs to 10 residues. The CDR3 loop reads CASSPAPQHF. Written as DNA, the CDR3 is TGTGCCAGCAGCCCCGCTCCCCAGCATTTT.

The chain carries TRBV3-1 (or the pseudogene TRBV3-2) and TRBJ1-2, with D unclear. Germline V gene sequence: CDR1 LGHDT, CDR2 YNNKEL (reference sequence). This CDR3 has 13 amino acids. The V gene lost 1 base and the J gene lost 5 bases, with 8 bases spanning the gap. The CDR3 loop reads CASSQVDGYGYTF. The CDR3 nucleotides read TGTGCCAGCAGCCAAGTGGATGGGTATGGCTACACCTTC.

CDR3: CASSREKGSNQPQHF. The CDR3 DNA reads TGCGCCAGCAGTCGGGAGAAAGGGAGCAATCAGCCCCAGCATTTT. The chain recombines TRBV23-1 with TRBJ1-5; D is unresolved. TRBV23-1 is annotated as an ORF whose role is uncertain. V was trimmed by 4 bases and J by 1 base, leaving 11 bases between them. This CDR3 spans 15 amino acids.

The chain links TRBV6-5 to TRBJ1-3; D is ambiguous. Trimming cost V 7 bases and J 0 bases, with 7 bases left between them. The germline V gene encodes CDR1 MNHEY and CDR2 SVGAGI. This CDR3 has 13 amino acids. The CDR3 DNA sequence: TGTGCCAGCATCTCCACCTCTGGAAACACCATATATTTT. Translated: CASISTSGNTIYF.

V usage is TRBV27 and J usage is TRBJ1-1; 11 positions agree with TRBD1. Germline CDR1 MNHEY, CDR2 SMNVEV (reference sequence). The CDR3 sequence is 15 residues long. After removal of 4 bases from V and 4 bases from J, the junction contained 5 bases not matched to a gene. The CDR3 sequence is CASSWTGGWGTEAFF. The CDR3 nucleotides are TGTGCCAGCAGTTGGACAGGGGGCTGGGGCACTGAAGCTTTCTTT.

This clone has only a few counts. The chain combines TRBV14 with TRBJ1-5; D may be TRBD1 (5 bases). This CDR3 has 13 residues. Germline-derived CDR1 and CDR2 are SGHDN and FVKESK. With 4 bases removed from V and 4 bases from J, the gap between germline ends came to 8 bases. This CDR3 reads CASSPGWNQPQHF. The CDR3 DNA reads as TGTGCCAGCAGCCCAGGGTGGAATCAGCCCCAGCATTTT.

The gene calls are TRBV3-1 (or the pseudogene TRBV3-2) and TRBJ1-6; D is unclear. Germline values: CDR1 LGHDT, CDR2 YNNKEL (reference sequence). CDR3 size: 15 residues. V was shortened by 0 bases and J by 8 bases, with 11 bases between the two germline ends. The CDR3 here is CASSQDSTAYSPLHF. The CDR3 DNA reads as TGTGCCAGCAGCCAAGATAGCACAGCTTATTCACCCCTCCACTTT.

The rearrangement joins TRBV4-2 to TRBJ1-2; possibly TRBD1 for D (5 bases). V lost 0 bases and J lost 6, with 8 bases in between. CDR3 length: 13 residues. Germline V gives CDR1 LGHNA, CDR2 YNFKEQ. In nucleotides, the CDR3 is TGTGCCAGCAGCCAAGAGGGGCTGCATGGCTACACCTTC. Encoded protein: CASSQEGLHGYTF.